This T cell receptor (beta chain) originates from a study of blood T cell repertoires in COVID-19. Whole-study context: Researchers got acute and convalescent COVID-19 samples from the United States, Italy and Spain. Sources were T cells, B-cell-depleted T cells, or PBMCs; the material itself was cDNA or gDNA.

The length of the CDR3 is 13 residues. The germline V gene has CDR1 DFQATT and CDR2 SNEGSKA (reference sequence). V was trimmed by 3 bases and J by 5 bases, leaving 11 bases between them. The data were produced by immunoSEQ multiplex PCR, yet TCRdb's version contains in-frame clones alone and is incomplete. The sample consists of a few hundred thousand clones, around 88% of them appearing once. The chain recombines TRBV20-1 with TRBJ2-1; no clear D gene. The sequenced sample consisted of peripheral blood. The source is a man under 40 with acute or convalescent COVID-19. In DNA, the CDR3 is TGCAGTGCTAGTATGGCGGTCGACAATGAGCAGTTCTTC. Amino acids: CSASMAVDNEQFF.